One and the same sample provided the 8 T cell receptor beta chains below, sequenced in a study of shared clonotypes between healthy human individuals. Clones were sequenced by immunoSEQ multiplex PCR, and TCRdb holds only the in-frame ones, with some missing. Counted here are roughly 700,000 clones, roughly 88% occurring once; the ten biggest clones make up about a third. Sequencing was carried out using memory CD8+ T cells from PBMCs. As to subset: CD45RO+ cells pooled with CCR7-negative TemRA cells. These receptors came from a man aged 18 to 29 in good health. Some clones in this sample may be carry-over from other donors' samples.

This chain joins TRBV28 and TRBJ2-1, with 8 bases lining up with TRBD2. CDR1 is MDHEN and CDR2 is SYDVKM in the germline V gene. The CDR3 runs 14 residues. Trimming removed 4 bases from V and 8 bases from J; junction bases left unmatched: 7. DNA for the CDR3: TGTGCCAGCAGTTCATGGACTAGCAGGGATGAGCAGTTCTTC. Its translation: CASSSWTSRDEQFF.

This rearrangement joins TRBV28 to TRBJ2-7; 8 nucleotides match TRBD1. Unmatched junction bases numbered 10, after V lost 10 bases and J lost 5 bases. The CDR3 sequence is 13 residues long. Germline CDR1 reads MDHEN; CDR2 reads SYDVKM. The CDR3 nucleotides read TGTGCCATCGATCGGACAGGGCGCCACGAGCAGTACTTC. This translates into CAIDRTGRHEQYF.

To note about this clone: This sample includes further DNA sequences coding for the same CDR3. J is TRBJ2-7 and V is TRBV28, with 7 bases fitting TRBD2. Per the germline V gene, CDR1 is MDHEN and CDR2 is SYDVKM. V shed 3 bases and J 0 bases; nucleotides not matched to a gene: 2. The length of the CDR3 is 14 residues. CDR3: CASSLSGGSYEQYF. DNA of the CDR3: TGTGCCAGCAGTTTGTCGGGGGGCTCCTACGAGCAGTACTTC.

The chain links TRBV6-6 to TRBJ2-5; possible D gene TRBD1, 5 bases. CDR1 MNHNY and CDR2 SVGAGI come from the germline V gene (reference sequence). There are 13 residues in the CDR3. V lost 6 bases and J 4 bases, leaving 12 bases between the germline ends. The CDR3 reads CASRGIRAETQYF. CDR3 coding DNA: TGTGCCAGCAGGGGGATCAGGGCAGAGACCCAGTACTTC.

This clone turned up a few times. The chain's CDR3 is CASRSWTGNTEAFF. CDR3 DNA sequence: TGTGCCAGCAGATCCTGGACAGGGAACACTGAAGCTTTCTTT. V and J are TRBV7-2 and TRBJ1-1; 7 bases match TRBD1. The CDR3 runs 14 residues. CDR1 and CDR2 from the germline V gene are SGHTA and FQGNSA. After removal of 6 bases from V and 1 base from J, the junction contained 5 bases not matched to a gene.

With regard to this clone: The sample contains more than one DNA sequence encoding this CDR3. The V call is TRBV7-9, the J call TRBJ2-1; D gene unclear. The CDR3 runs 11 residues. CDR1 SEHNR and CDR2 FQNEAQ come from the germline V gene (reference sequence). V lost 3 bases and J lost 5, with 2 bases in between. In DNA, the CDR3 is TGTGCCAGCAGCTTGAACAATGAGCAGTTCTTC. Translation gives CASSLNNEQFF.

This chain joins TRBV11-3 and TRBJ2-7, with unresolved D. The CDR3 contains 15 residues. The V and J ends lost 5 bases and 3 bases respectively, with 17 bases between them. CDR1 and CDR2 (germline): SGHNT, YENEEA. CDR3 coding DNA: TGTGCCAGCAGCACTGGTCCACAGAGCCTCTACGAGCAGTACTTC. Translated: CASSTGPQSLYEQYF. The complete variable domain, with remaining parts taken from reference TRBV11-3 and TRBJ2-7, reads EAGVVQSPRYKIIEKKQPVAFWCNPISGHNTLYWYLQNLGQGPELLIRYENEEAVDDSQLPKDRFSAERLKGVDSTLKIQPAELGDSAVYLCASSTGPQSLYEQYFGPGTRLTVT.

This clone was recorded a few times. CDR3 in DNA: TGTGCCAGCAGCGTAGCAGGAATAGGAAACACCATATATTTT. It translates to CASSVAGIGNTIYF. This chain uses TRBV9 with TRBJ1-3; D call uncertain. The CDR3 runs 14 residues. V was pared by 0 bases and J by 4 bases, with 8 bases between. Germline loops: CDR1 SGDLS, CDR2 YYNGEE.